The 30 T cell receptor beta chains in this list originate from one sample, sequenced in a study of T cells in Graves' hyperthyroidism and ophthalmopathy. Amplification targeted TCR beta CDR3 regions from RNA transcripts. The TCR CDR3 was amplified in a first-round RT-PCR using the HTBI primer set. TCRdb analysed the multiplex PCR reads with MiXCR anew, one entry per CDR3 protein. Seen here are 300,000 to 500,000 distinct CDR3 sequences, under 15% observed once, and the top ten hold over 25%. Sequenced: blood. All receptors derive from a woman in her twenties or thirties with Graves' hyperthyroidism.

The chain employs TRBV29-1 and TRBJ2-1; weak D call: TRBD2 (6 bases). The CDR3 extends over 13 amino acids. In germline, CDR1 is SQVTM, CDR2 ANQGSEA. The V end was cut by 1 base, the J end by 7 bases, with 11 bases between. CDR3 residues: CSVEGEGGNEQFF. The CDR3 nucleotides are TGCAGCGTTGAAGGGGAAGGAGGGAATGAGCAGTTCTTC.

This clonotype was picked up many times. This chain joins TRBV28 and TRBJ1-2, with 12 bases identical to TRBD1. The CDR3 runs 16 residues. The V gene end was trimmed by 5 bases and the J gene end by 4 bases; junction bases not matched to a gene: 8. CDR1 and CDR2 from the germline V gene are MDHEN and SYDVKM. The CDR3 coding sequence is TGTGCCAGCAGTCAGGGACAGGGGGCTTATGTCTATGGCTACACCTTC. This translates into CASSQGQGAYVYGYTF.

The chain links TRBV6-1 to TRBJ2-7; no clear D. The germline V gene has CDR1 MNHNS and CDR2 SASEGT. Trimming took 3 bases from V and 4 from J, leaving 10 bases between them. CDR3 length: 13 residues. The CDR3 is CASSENPQYEQYF. CDR3 sequence (DNA): TGTGCCAGCAGTGAGAACCCGCAGTACGAGCAGTACTTC.

The chain recombines TRBV3-1 with TRBJ2-2; D gene ambiguous. The CDR3 is 13 residues long. The ends were cut back, 2 bases at V and 1 base at J, with 2 bases in the middle. CDR1 is LGHDT, CDR2 YNNKEL, per germline (reference sequence). CDR3 in amino acids: CASSQLNTGELFF. CDR3 DNA sequence: TGTGCCAGCAGCCAATTGAACACCGGGGAGCTGTTTTTT.

This clonotype has a count of ten or more. The gene calls are TRBV27 and TRBJ2-5; tentatively, D is TRBD2 (6 bases). V shed 2 bases and J shed 2 bases, with 9 bases lying between them. The CDR3 contains 14 residues. Germline V gene lookup returns CDR1 MNHEY and CDR2 SMNVEV (reference sequence). The CDR3 region has the DNA TGTGCCAGCAGTTTAAGGCGGGGTCAAGAGACCCAGTACTTC. Residues: CASSLRRGQETQYF.

The CDR3 DNA follows: TGCAGCGTTGAGAACCGGGACAGTGATAGACTGTTTTTT. This translates into CSVENRDSDRLFF. This chain joins TRBV29-1 and TRBJ1-4, with TRBD1 matching 7 bases. This CDR3 has 13 residues. V shed 3 bases, J shed 13 bases, and the junction held 11 bases outside the gene matches. CDR1 is SQVTM, CDR2 ANQGSEA, per germline.

The table lists this clonotype with many counts. The rearrangement links TRBV5-5 to TRBJ2-1; 7 bases agree with TRBD1. Trimming took 3 bases from V and 3 from J; bases not matched to a gene: 6. The CDR3 contains 15 residues. CDR1 and CDR2 from the germline V gene are SGHKS and YYEKEE (reference sequence). The CDR3 DNA sequence: TGTGCCAGCAGCTCTGAGGGACAGAACTACAATGAGCAGTTCTTC. Translated, it gives CASSSEGQNYNEQFF.

In this sample, this clonotype turned up many times. The CDR3 loop is CASSLIGTANEKLFF. CDR3 bases: TGTGCCAGCAGCTTGATCGGGACAGCGAATGAAAAACTGTTTTTT. This chain joins TRBV5-8 and TRBJ1-4, with TRBD1 matching 7 bases. Germline CDR1 reads SGHTS; CDR2 reads YDEGEE. J gave up 5 bases and V 1 base, and 5 bases lay outside the gene matches. This CDR3 has 15 residues.

This clonotype has a count of ten or more. The chain combines TRBV20-1 with TRBJ1-1; no clear D gene. The germline V gene has CDR1 DFQATT and CDR2 SNEGSKA (reference sequence). Deletions cut 0 bases from V and 1 base from J, with 9 bases between. The CDR3 covers 14 residues. The CDR3 protein is CSARDYRPNTEAFF. CDR3 nucleotides: TGCAGTGCTAGAGATTACCGCCCGAACACTGAAGCTTTCTTT.

This clonotype has just a few counts. V is TRBV27 and J is TRBJ1-4, with D unresolved. The CDR3 is 14 amino acids. Deletions cut 6 bases from V and 0 bases from J, with 8 bases between. Germline values: CDR1 MNHEY, CDR2 SMNVEV (reference sequence). The CDR3 reads CASSGVATNEKLFF. The CDR3 DNA is TGTGCCAGCAGCGGGGTTGCAACTAATGAAAAACTGTTTTTT. Full variable domain (remainder filled in from reference TRBV27 and TRBJ1-4): EAQVTQNPRYLITVTGKKLTVTCSQNMNHEYMSWYRQDPGLGLRQIYYSMNVEVTDKGDVPEGYKVSRKEKRNFPLILESPSPNQTSLYFCASSGVATNEKLFFGSGTQLSVL.

The genes are TRBV12-3 or TRBV12-4 and TRBJ1-1; no clear D gene. The germline V and J ends were trimmed by 8 bases and 14 bases, with 24 bases remaining between them. CDR3 length equals 13 residues. DNA of the CDR3: TGTGCCAGCGGGCCCGGACGAGGGCTCGTATCGTTCTTT. The encoded protein is CASGPGRGLVSFF.

The table lists this clonotype with a few counts. The V call is TRBV24-1, the J call TRBJ2-1; TRBD1 agrees at 11 bases. CDR1 and CDR2 from the germline V gene are KGHDR and SFDVKD. The CDR3 totals 15 residues. V dropped 5 bases and J dropped 10; count of bases not matched to a gene: 9. The DNA of the CDR3 is TGTGCCACCAGTGCAGGGACAGGGGGTCTTAAGGAGCAGTTCTTC. Translated: CATSAGTGGLKEQFF.

This clonotype was seen at least ten times. This chain links TRBV3-1 with TRBJ1-1; the match to TRBD1 covers 9 bases. In germline, CDR1 is LGHDT, CDR2 YNNKEL (reference sequence). CDR3 size: 13 residues. V shed 10 bases, J shed 4 bases, and the junction held 7 bases outside the gene matches. The CDR3 coding sequence is TGTGCCACCAGACAGGGGGGCGGCACTGAAGCTTTCTTT. Protein product: CATRQGGGTEAFF.

This clonotype has just a few counts. This rearrangement joins TRBV27 to TRBJ2-6; D gene unclear. Trimming took off 4 bases at V and 0 bases at J, with 10 bases between the two ends. In germline, CDR1 is MNHEY, CDR2 SMNVEV (reference sequence). The CDR3 covers 16 residues. The CDR3 is CASSSGRFSGANVLTF. In DNA form, the CDR3 reads TGTGCCAGCAGTTCCGGACGGTTCTCTGGGGCCAACGTCCTGACTTTC.

On this clonotype: Germline and junction disagree at one end, which may indicate a read error. The V and J genes are TRBV3-1 and TRBJ2-7; the D gene is possibly TRBD2 (6 bases). The CDR3 sequence is 17 residues long. Germline loops: CDR1 LGHDT, CDR2 YNNKEL (reference sequence). CDR3 bases: TGTGCCAGCAGCCCGGGGGTTTTGACAGACTTCTCCTACGAGCAGTGCTTC. This gives the protein CASSPGVLTDFSYEQCF.

This clonotype was counted ten times or more. This chain connects TRBV20-1 to TRBJ2-3; 9 bases match TRBD2. The CDR3 spans 17 residues. The J segment lost 3 bases and the V segment lost 4 bases, leaving 14 bases of the junction unmatched. The V gene's germline CDR1 is DFQATT and CDR2 SNEGSKA (reference sequence). The chain's CDR3 is CSATVFSGSATTDTQYF. The CDR3 bases are TGCAGTGCTACAGTATTTAGCGGGAGTGCCACGACAGATACGCAGTATTTT.

The sample holds many counts of this clonotype. This rearrangement joins TRBV29-1 to TRBJ2-1, with 9 bases fitting TRBD1. CDR1 is SQVTM, CDR2 ANQGSEA, per germline. This CDR3 is 14 amino acids long. Germline trimming cut 0 bases from V and 9 bases from J; bases unmatched to any gene: 6. The CDR3 DNA follows: TGCAGCGTTGAAGACAGACAGGGGGGGCGTGAGCAGTTCTTC. Translating gives CSVEDRQGGREQFF.

This clonotype came up a few times. This chain uses TRBV19 with TRBJ1-1; D gene uncertain. Germline loops: CDR1 LNHDA, CDR2 SQIVND (reference sequence). Trimming removed 6 bases from V and 4 bases from J, with 12 bases in between. The CDR3 totals 13 residues. As DNA, the CDR3 is TGTGCCAGTAGCTCTACGATGGGCACTGAAGCTTTCTTT. Translated: CASSSTMGTEAFF. The full variable domain, in which reference TRBV19 and TRBJ1-1 provide the parts outside the CDR3, is DGGITQSPKYLFRKEGQNVTLSCEQNLNHDAMYWYRQDPGQGLRLIYYSQIVNDFQKGDIAEGYSVSREKKESFPLTVTSAQKNPTAFYLCASSSTMGTEAFFGQGTRLTVV.

This clonotype was detected many times. This rearrangement joins TRBV20-1 to TRBJ1-6, with TRBD1 matching over 8 bases. Germline values: CDR1 DFQATT, CDR2 SNEGSKA (reference sequence). Trimming at V came to 7 bases and at J to 0 bases, leaving 8 bases not matched to a gene. This CDR3 contains 16 residues. The CDR3 protein is CSGGRDRSSYNSPLHF. The CDR3 bases are TGCAGTGGCGGCCGGGACAGGAGCTCCTATAATTCACCCCTCCACTTT.

The rearrangement links TRBV4-1 to TRBJ2-5; D might be TRBD1 or TRBD2, each matching 6 bases. The V gene's germline CDR1 is MGHRA and CDR2 YSYEKL. This CDR3 has 17 amino acids. The V gene lost 1 base and the J gene lost 6 bases, with 21 bases spanning the gap. The CDR3 coding sequence is TGCGCCAGCAGCCAAGGTCTACAGGGAGGCTTAGGGAAGACCCAGTACTTC. It is translated as CASSQGLQGGLGKTQYF.

The chain recombines TRBV19 with TRBJ1-2; D unclear. Germline assignment: CDR1 LNHDA and CDR2 SQIVND (reference sequence). The germline V and J ends were trimmed by 6 bases and 6 bases, with 11 bases remaining between them. The CDR3 covers 12 residues. CDR3 amino acids: CASSPGRNGYTF. The CDR3 DNA follows: TGTGCCAGTAGCCCCGGGCGGAATGGCTACACCTTC.

This clonotype was counted a few times. The chain couples TRBV9 to TRBJ2-3; D is possibly TRBD1 (5 bases). Trimming left V 0 bases short and J 1 base short, with 9 bases between. Germline assignment: CDR1 SGDLS and CDR2 YYNGEE. The CDR3 is 15 residues long. CDR3 loop: CASSVAARGTDTQYF. The CDR3 coding sequence is TGTGCCAGCAGCGTAGCGGCCAGGGGCACAGATACGCAGTATTTT.

This clonotype was observed at least ten times. The chain carries TRBV20-1 and TRBJ2-7; 7 bases align to TRBD2. The CDR3 is 14 amino acids. Looked up from germline, CDR1 is DFQATT and CDR2 is SNEGSKA (reference sequence). Trimming took 3 bases from V and 6 from J; bases not matched to a gene: 11. CDR3 bases: TGCAGTGCTAGGGTAGCGGCGGGAGTAGGCGAGCAGTACTTC. Protein: CSARVAAGVGEQYF.

This clonotype came up many times. V usage is TRBV11-2 and J usage is TRBJ2-7; D call uncertain. The CDR3 extends over 16 amino acids. V lost 4 bases and J 1 base, leaving 17 bases between the germline ends. Germline CDR1 is SGHAT and CDR2 is FQNNGV. This CDR3 is CASSYMGSSFSYEQYF. DNA of the CDR3: TGTGCCAGCAGCTACATGGGGTCTTCCTTTTCCTACGAGCAGTACTTC. Full variable domain (remainder filled in from reference TRBV11-2 and TRBJ2-7): EAGVAQSPRYKIIEKRQSVAFWCNPISGHATLYWYQQILGQGPKLLIQFQNNGVVDDSQLPKDRFSAERLKGVDSTLKIQPAKLEDSAVYLCASSYMGSSFSYEQYFGPGTRLTVT.

The CDR3 spells CASSESTGSHEQYF. CDR3 bases: TGCGCCAGCAGTGAGTCGACCGGGTCACACGAGCAGTACTTC. The chain links TRBV10-1 to TRBJ2-7; D unclear. Germline CDR1 reads WNHNN; CDR2 reads SYGVQD (reference sequence). The CDR3 is 14 residues long. Trimming stripped 0 bases from V and 5 bases from J, with 11 bases between.

Turning to this clonotype: Given a much more abundant clone one base away, this may be a read error. The V and J genes are TRBV6-2 or TRBV6-3 and TRBJ2-7, with D uncertain. Germline loops: CDR1 MNHEY, CDR2 SVGEGT. Trimming removed 0 bases from V and 3 bases from J, with 6 bases in between. This CDR3 comprises 13 residues. The CDR3 loop reads CASSYSRSYEQYF. The CDR3, as DNA: TGTGCCAGCAGTTACTCGAGGAGCTACGAGCAGTACTTC.

The sample holds a few counts of this clonotype. CDR3 residues: CASSEALTGPFSPLHF. For the CDR3, the DNA is TGTGCCAGCAGTGAAGCATTGACAGGGCCGTTTTCACCCCTCCACTTT. The chain is built from TRBV6-1 and TRBJ1-6; TRBD1 aligns across 7 bases. The germline V gene has CDR1 MNHNS and CDR2 SASEGT. V trimming: 0 bases; J trimming: 9 bases; junction bases outside the gene matches: 8. The length of the CDR3 is 16 residues.

The V gene is TRBV4-1, the J gene TRBJ2-1; 7 bases are a match to TRBD2. The CDR3 runs to 16 residues. From germline, CDR1 is MGHRA and CDR2 YSYEKL. Unmatched junction bases numbered 12, after V lost 4 bases and J lost 6 bases. The CDR3 DNA reads TGCGCCAGCAGCCCCTCGGTCGGCGGGAGCCGCAATGAGCAGTTCTTC. Translation: CASSPSVGGSRNEQFF.

This clonotype showed up many times. V gene TRBV9 combines with J gene TRBJ2-3; TRBD2 agrees at 9 bases. V lost 3 bases, J lost 0 bases, and 2 bases stayed unmatched. Germline V gene lookup returns CDR1 SGDLS and CDR2 YYNGEE. The CDR3 runs to 15 residues. The CDR3 DNA sequence: TGTGCCAGCAGCGGACTAGCGGCTAGCACAGATACGCAGTATTTT. Amino acid sequence: CASSGLAASTDTQYF.

There are many counts of this clonotype. J is TRBJ2-5 and V is TRBV2; 10 bases line up with TRBD2. Germline V CDR1 and CDR2: SNHLY, FYNNEI. The V segment lost 3 bases and the J segment 5 bases; nucleotides outside the gene matches: 6. This CDR3 has 15 residues. The CDR3 sequence is CASSDEGTSAETQYF. The DNA of the CDR3 is TGTGCCAGCAGTGATGAAGGGACTAGCGCCGAGACCCAGTACTTC.